The source of this T cell receptor beta chain is a study of blood T cell repertoires in COVID-19. Overall study: Acute and convalescent COVID-19 samples came from the United States, Italy and Spain. The analysed material was cDNA or gDNA that came from T cells, B-cell-depleted T cells, or PBMCs.

The table came from immunoSEQ multiplex PCR; TCRdb's copy has only in-frame clones and leaves some out. This sample has 200,000 to 250,000 clones, with 80% found just once. Sequenced: peripheral blood. This clonotype originated in a woman in her 70s with acute or convalescent COVID-19.

The CDR3 reads CASSPSGSSYNEQFF. The CDR3 coding sequence is TGTGCCAGCAGTCCAAGCGGGAGCTCCTACAATGAGCAGTTCTTC. The chain couples TRBV2 to TRBJ2-1; 8 nucleotides line up with TRBD2. The CDR3 contains 15 residues. Germline trimming cut 5 bases from V and 0 bases from J; bases unmatched to any gene: 3. CDR1 and CDR2 from the germline V gene are SNHLY and FYNNEI.